This T cell receptor beta chain was documented in a study of blood T cells in healthy people across ages. Study outcomes and limitations: Percentage of naive T cells showed a strong correlation with TCR beta diversity. Unsorted PBMCs ruled out conclusive naive versus antigen-experienced comparison.

Alongside a J-beta primer mix, a sample-barcoded 5' primer served in a second PCR lasting about 6 to 11 cycles. The template-switch adaptor, which had 12 random nucleotides, put a tag on each cDNA molecule. TCRdb re-derived calls from the 5' RACE reads in MiXCR, one entry per CDR3 protein. The sample includes about 1 million distinct CDR3 sequences, roughly 24% of them seen just once. Turning to this clonotype: Its antigen is not known.

CDR1 and CDR2 from the germline V gene are DFQATT and SNEGSKA (reference sequence). V shed 5 bases and J shed 4 bases, with 15 bases lying between them. CDR3 size: 14 residues. These records were also assigned to another study, of T cells of mothers and their children.

The chain is built from TRBV20-1 and TRBJ2-1; maybe TRBD1 (6 bases). Sequenced material: blood. The TCR sequence derives from a girl aged 2-10 years in good health. The CDR3 is CSAVRRDIYNEQFF. The CDR3 DNA reads TGCAGTGCTGTACGCCGGGACATATACAATGAGCAGTTCTTC.